This TCR beta chain was identified during a study of blood T cell repertoires in COVID-19. J gave up 9 bases and V 6 bases, and 11 bases lay outside the gene matches. Germline-derived CDR1 and CDR2 are SGHDN and FVKESK. The CDR3 consists of 14 residues. Produced via immunoSEQ multiplex PCR; TCRdb's table is partial and in-frame only. Among fewer than 350,000 clones, roughly 87% were seen once, and the ten largest hold 6% to 6.5%. Ten or more counts support this clone. The chain combines TRBV14 with TRBJ2-1; TRBD1 matches at 7 bases. The receptor was derived from a woman aged 40 to 50 who had recovered from COVID-19. Sequenced sample: PBMCs or T cells enriched from blood (not recorded which). The CDR3 DNA reads TGTGCCAGCAGTCTCGACAGGGCGTCGGGTGAGCAGTTCTTC. Amino acid sequence: CASSLDRASGEQFF.